The 23 T cell receptor beta chains reported below all come from one sample, sequenced in a study of blood T cell repertoires in COVID-19. The data were produced by immunoSEQ multiplex PCR, yet TCRdb's version contains in-frame clones alone and is incomplete. The top ten clones hold under 2% of a sample with about 200,000 clones, more than 70% of them seen once. The material sequenced was peripheral blood. These receptors all stem from a man aged 18 to 30 with active or convalescent COVID-19.

The rearrangement links TRBV6-2 or TRBV6-3 to TRBJ2-5; D is possibly TRBD2 (6 bases). The CDR3 has 13 residues. V was pared by 2 bases and J by 5 bases, with 9 bases between. In germline, CDR1 is MNHEY, CDR2 SVGEGT. CDR3 nucleotide sequence: TGTGCCAGCAGTTACGGGGGGAAGGAGACCCAGTACTTC. It codes for CASSYGGKETQYF.

This sequence joins TRBV30 and TRBJ1-6; 11 nucleotides line up with TRBD1. The ends lost 2 bases at V and 4 bases at J; junction bases unmatched: 7. This CDR3 is 17 amino acids long. Per germline, CDR1 GTSNPN and CDR2 SVGIG (reference sequence). The CDR3 loop is CAWSMRDRGYYNSPLHF. DNA of the CDR3: TGTGCCTGGAGTATGCGGGACAGGGGGTATTATAATTCACCCCTCCACTTT.

The chain couples TRBV30 to TRBJ2-1; possibly TRBD2 for D (6 bases). CDR1 and CDR2 (germline): GTSNPN, SVGIG (reference sequence). With 2 bases removed from V and 9 bases from J, the gap between germline ends came to 17 bases. The length of the CDR3 is 14 residues. The CDR3 region has the DNA TGTGCCTGGAGTCGGAGGGCGGGTTGGGGTGAGCAGTTCTTC. As protein: CAWSRRAGWGEQFF.

V is TRBV30 and J is TRBJ2-5, with 7 bases identical to TRBD2. Germline trimming cut 3 bases from V and 2 bases from J; bases unmatched to any gene: 6. CDR1 and CDR2 (germline): GTSNPN, SVGIG (reference sequence). The CDR3 sequence is 14 residues long. CDR3 bases: TGTGCCTGGAGGGATGGCGGGGGACAAGAGACCCAGTACTTC. As protein: CAWRDGGGQETQYF.

Details on this clone: Other DNA sequences from this sample encode an identical CDR3 as well. For the CDR3, the DNA is TGTGCCACCAGCAGGCGGGAGACCCAGTACTTC. This codes for CATSRRETQYF. The chain couples TRBV15 to TRBJ2-5; D is unclear. Germline V gene data show CDR1 as LNHNV and CDR2 as YYDKDF (reference sequence). The V and J ends lost 3 bases and 5 bases respectively, with 4 bases between them. The CDR3 extends over 11 amino acids.

The rearrangement links TRBV5-4 to TRBJ1-2, with 9 bases aligning to TRBD1. Losses at the gene ends were 0 bases for V and 2 bases for J; bases not matched to a gene: 5. The CDR3 has 16 residues. Germline loops: CDR1 SGHNT, CDR2 YYREEE (reference sequence). The CDR3 sequence: CASSLDFGTGNYGYTF. The CDR3, as DNA: TGTGCCAGCAGCTTGGACTTCGGGACAGGGAACTATGGCTACACCTTC.

The table lists this clone with a few counts. In the same sample, other DNA sequences code for this CDR3. The chain combines TRBV11-2 with TRBJ2-3; D is undetermined. The CDR3 runs 12 residues. Between the trimmed V and J ends, which lost 1 base and 6 bases, there was a span of 5 bases. Germline values: CDR1 SGHAT, CDR2 FQNNGV. The CDR3 is CASSLVSDTQYF. The CDR3 DNA follows: TGTGCCAGCAGCTTAGTTTCGGATACGCAGTATTTT.

This sequence joins TRBV25-1 and TRBJ1-1, with D perhaps matching TRBD1 (6 bases). V was cut by 5 bases and J by 2 bases, with 18 bases left in between. The CDR3 loop spans 16 amino acids. Looked up from germline, CDR1 is MGHDK and CDR2 is SYGVNS. In DNA, the CDR3 is TGTGCCAGCAGTCCCGGGACATCTGGAGTTAACACTGAAGCTTTCTTT. It yields the protein CASSPGTSGVNTEAFF.

CDR3 bases: TGTGCCATCAGTGATCTAGCGGGAGGTTCTGATGAGCAGTTCTTC. This sequence encodes CAISDLAGGSDEQFF. The V gene is TRBV10-3, the J gene TRBJ2-1; 11 bases are a match to TRBD2. The CDR3 sequence is 15 residues long. Germline loops: CDR1 ENHRY, CDR2 SYGVKD. V was clipped by 3 bases and J by 8 bases; unmatched bases: 6.

The chain recombines TRBV4-2 with TRBJ1-5; D remains unclear. Trimming left V 1 base short and J 0 bases short, with 7 bases between. CDR3 size: 15 residues. Germline V lookup: CDR1 LGHNA, CDR2 YNFKEQ. The CDR3 is CASSQGGHSNQPQHF. CDR3 sequence (DNA): TGTGCCAGCAGCCAAGGCGGCCATAGCAATCAGCCCCAGCATTTT.

The J gene is TRBJ1-1, the V gene TRBV11-3; unclear D gene. In germline, CDR1 is SGHNT, CDR2 YENEEA. CDR3 length equals 13 residues. V was pared by 5 bases and J by 3 bases, with 10 bases between. CDR3 DNA: TGTGCCAGCAGCGTTTATACGGACACTGAAGCTTTCTTT. Amino acid sequence: CASSVYTDTEAFF. The full variable domain, its missing parts supplied by reference TRBV11-3 and TRBJ1-1, is EAGVVQSPRYKIIEKKQPVAFWCNPISGHNTLYWYLQNLGQGPELLIRYENEEAVDDSQLPKDRFSAERLKGVDSTLKIQPAELGDSAVYLCASSVYTDTEAFFGQGTRLTVV.

The CDR3 protein is CASSPGLAGYEQFF. In DNA, the CDR3 is TGTGCCAGCTCTCCGGGACTAGCGGGTTACGAGCAGTTCTTC. The rearrangement uses TRBV18 and TRBJ2-1; 12 bases agree with TRBD2. Trimming took 6 bases from V and 10 from J; bases not matched to a gene: 7. There are 14 residues in the CDR3. CDR1 is KGHSH, CDR2 LQKENI, per germline.

V and J are TRBV6-5 and TRBJ2-7; 7 bases align to TRBD1. This CDR3 spans 13 amino acids. Germline CDR1 and CDR2: MNHEY and SVGAGI. V was pared by 6 bases and J by 2 bases, with 4 bases of the junction left unmatched. In DNA form, the CDR3 reads TGTGCCAGCAGAGACAGGGTGGCCTACGAGCAGTACTTC. Translated, it gives CASRDRVAYEQYF.

This chain connects TRBV6-5 to TRBJ1-5; tentatively, D is TRBD1 (5 bases). The V and J ends lost 7 bases and 4 bases respectively, with 11 bases between them. CDR3 length: 13 amino acids. The germline V gene encodes CDR1 MNHEY and CDR2 SVGAGI. CDR3 loop: CASKQTANQPQHF. The CDR3 bases are TGTGCCAGCAAACAGACAGCAAATCAGCCCCAGCATTTT.

This clone occurred a few times. The CDR3 protein is CASSSAESSYEQYF. In DNA, the CDR3 is TGTGCCAGCAGCTCAGCTGAGAGCTCCTACGAGCAGTACTTC. The V call is TRBV7-9, the J call TRBJ2-7, with D unclear. V dropped 4 bases and J dropped 0 bases, with 10 bases sitting between them. Looked up from germline, CDR1 is SEHNR and CDR2 is FQNEAQ (reference sequence). The CDR3 contains 14 residues.

Notes on this clone: Other DNA sequences in the same sample also yield this CDR3. This chain connects TRBV19 to TRBJ2-7; 7 bases map to TRBD1. V lost 5 bases and J lost 3; bases outside the gene matches: 13. The CDR3 length is 16 residues. From germline, CDR1 is LNHDA and CDR2 SQIVND (reference sequence). For the CDR3, the DNA is TGTGCCAGTAGTCCCCTCCGGGACAGCCAGTTCTACGAGCAGTACTTC. This codes for CASSPLRDSQFYEQYF.

The rearrangement links TRBV7-2 to TRBJ1-3; TRBD1 is a possible D gene (6 bases). CDR1 and CDR2 (germline): SGHTA, FQGNSA. The CDR3 sequence is 16 residues long. V was trimmed by 1 base and J by 0 bases, leaving 10 bases between them. The CDR3 spells CASSLGGQSSGNTIYF. The CDR3 DNA reads as TGTGCCAGCAGCTTAGGCGGACAGAGCTCTGGAAACACCATATATTTT.

The V gene is TRBV19, the J gene TRBJ1-6; D is undetermined. Looked up from germline, CDR1 is LNHDA and CDR2 is SQIVND (reference sequence). The CDR3 runs to 15 residues. V was clipped by 3 bases and J by 3 bases, with 9 bases between them. CDR3 protein: CASSMAVNYNSPLHF. CDR3 in DNA: TGTGCCAGTAGTATGGCCGTTAACTATAATTCACCCCTCCACTTT.

V and J are TRBV7-8 and TRBJ2-1; TRBD2 matches at 8 bases. Per the germline V gene, CDR1 is SGHVS and CDR2 is FQNEAQ. Germline trimming cut 5 bases from V and 7 bases from J; bases unmatched to any gene: 16. The CDR3 is 17 residues long. The CDR3 DNA reads TGTGCCAGCAGCCCCTCCCTGGACGACGGGAGGGTTAATGAGCAGTTCTTC. This encodes CASSPSLDDGRVNEQFF.

The genes are TRBV5-6 and TRBJ1-5; 7 bases match TRBD1. Trimming took 2 bases from V and 1 from J; bases not matched to a gene: 0. The germline gives CDR1 SGHDT, CDR2 YYEEEE. This CDR3 spans 14 amino acids. This CDR3 reads CASSLQGSNQPQHF. CDR3 bases: TGTGCCAGCAGCTTACAGGGGAGCAATCAGCCCCAGCATTTT. The whole variable domain, filled in from reference TRBV5-6 and TRBJ1-5, reads DAGVTQSPTHLIKTRGQQVTLRCSPKSGHDTVSWYQQALGQGPQFIFQYYEEEERQRGNFPDRFSGHQFPNYSSELNVNALLLGDSALYLCASSLQGSNQPQHFGDGTRLSIL.

CDR3 amino acids: CASSLWGGRGTDTQYF. In nucleotides, the CDR3 is TGTGCCAGCAGCCTGTGGGGGGGGAGGGGCACAGATACGCAGTATTTT. The chain is built from TRBV7-2 and TRBJ2-3; 7 bases fit TRBD2. Per germline, CDR1 SGHTA and CDR2 FQGNSA. The junction had 9 bases not matched to a gene; V was cut back by 5 bases and J by 1 base. This CDR3 is built from 16 residues.

This sequence joins TRBV7-6 and TRBJ1-2, with 10 nucleotides matching TRBD1. V shed 1 base and J 4 bases; nucleotides not matched to a gene: 12. CDR1 is SGHVS and CDR2 is FNYEAQ in the germline V gene. This CDR3 has 18 residues. The CDR3 here is CASSLGYGTGDPTYGYTF. The CDR3 region has the DNA TGTGCCAGCAGCTTAGGCTACGGGACAGGGGATCCAACCTATGGCTACACCTTC.

This CDR3 reads CASSSRQGASYEQYF. The CDR3 region has the DNA TGCGCCAGCAGCTCCCGACAGGGGGCCTCCTACGAGCAGTACTTC. This rearrangement joins TRBV5-1 to TRBJ2-7, with 10 bases identical to TRBD1. CDR1 and CDR2 from the germline V gene are SGHRS and YFSETQ. This CDR3 region has 15 residues. After removal of 3 bases from V and 0 bases from J, the junction contained 3 bases not matched to a gene.